Sequencing of this T cell receptor (beta chain) was carried out in a study of technical replicates of blood from four donors. Profiling relied on immunoSEQ multiplex PCR, and the TCRdb table lists in-frame clones only, not all of them. Among some 77,000 clones, around 90% were seen once, and the ten largest hold around 0.37%. Sequences were obtained from T cells isolated from PBMCs. This receptor was obtained from a human donor in good health.

For the CDR3, the DNA is TGTGCCAGCAGCTTAACTTGGGGACTACGCGCCGAGCAGTACTTC. It is translated as CASSLTWGLRAEQYF. This chain joins TRBV7-9 and TRBJ2-7; TRBD2 matches at 7 bases. CDR1 is SEHNR and CDR2 is FQNEAQ in the germline V gene (reference sequence). The CDR3 runs 15 residues. The J segment lost 6 bases and the V segment lost 2 bases, leaving 10 bases of the junction unmatched.